This T cell receptor (beta chain) was profiled in a study of post-analysis software for immune sequencing data. Concerning this clonotype itself: Its antigen is undetermined.

V was pared by 6 bases and J by 7 bases, with 14 bases between. The germline V gene encodes CDR1 SGHRS and CDR2 YFSETQ. The length of the CDR3 is 13 residues. TCR beta cDNA libraries had unique molecular identifiers. The T cell input of roughly 0.9 to 11 million gave roughly 500,000 cDNA molecules. MiXCR, run by TCRdb on the PCR reads, gives a single entry per CDR3 protein. This sample has 600,000 to 700,000 distinct CDR3 sequences, with roughly three fifths found just once. Notes on the study in general: With TRBV5-6, TRBV5-1 and TRBV20-1 included, 4 to 6 TRBV segments were more frequent in patients than in controls. The F measure placed samples prepared in the same batch into strongly shared clusters.

The sequenced material came from blood. This chain connects TRBV5-1 to TRBJ2-1; D gene ambiguous. This TCR was sampled from a girl aged 2 to 10 with multiple sclerosis. CDR3 DNA: TGCGCCAGCACTTGGGTCCTCGGGAATGAGCAGTTCTTC. Encoded protein: CASTWVLGNEQFF.